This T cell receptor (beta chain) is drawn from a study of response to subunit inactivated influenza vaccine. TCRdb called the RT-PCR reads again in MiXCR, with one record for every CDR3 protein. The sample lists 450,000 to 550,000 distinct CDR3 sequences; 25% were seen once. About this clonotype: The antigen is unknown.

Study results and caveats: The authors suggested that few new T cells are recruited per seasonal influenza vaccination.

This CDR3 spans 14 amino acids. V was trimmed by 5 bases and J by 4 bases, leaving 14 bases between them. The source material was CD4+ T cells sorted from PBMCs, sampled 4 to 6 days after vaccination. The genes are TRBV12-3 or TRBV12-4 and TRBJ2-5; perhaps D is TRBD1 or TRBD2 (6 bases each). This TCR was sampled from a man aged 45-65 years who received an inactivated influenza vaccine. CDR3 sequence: CASSDRRGLETQYF. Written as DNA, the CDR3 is TGTGCCAGCAGTGACCGTCGGGGGCTAGAGACCCAGTACTTC.